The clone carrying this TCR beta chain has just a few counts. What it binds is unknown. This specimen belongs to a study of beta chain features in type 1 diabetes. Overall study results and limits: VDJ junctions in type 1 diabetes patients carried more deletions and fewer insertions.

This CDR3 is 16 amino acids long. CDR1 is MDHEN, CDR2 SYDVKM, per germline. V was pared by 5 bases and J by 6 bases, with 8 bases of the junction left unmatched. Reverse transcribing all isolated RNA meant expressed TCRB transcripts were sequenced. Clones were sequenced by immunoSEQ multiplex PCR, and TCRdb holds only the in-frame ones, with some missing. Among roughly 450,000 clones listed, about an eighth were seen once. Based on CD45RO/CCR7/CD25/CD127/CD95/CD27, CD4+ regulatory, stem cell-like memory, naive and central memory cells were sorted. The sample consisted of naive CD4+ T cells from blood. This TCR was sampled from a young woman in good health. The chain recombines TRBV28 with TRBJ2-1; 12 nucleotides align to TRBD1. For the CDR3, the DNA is TGTGCCAGCAGTCTAGGGACAGGGGGCGAAGGCAATGAGCAGTTCTTC. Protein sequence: CASSLGTGGEGNEQFF.